The next 22 T cell receptor beta chains were all read from a single sample in a study of tumor and adjacent non-tumor tissue in lung cancer (dated 2018 in TCRdb). The method behind the library was multiplex PCR. Sequencing took place on an Illumina HiSeq 2500. TCRbeta libraries were constructed through three rounds of nested PCR with primers (Table S4) according to protocols adapted from ARM-PCR. Using fastp trimming at Q25 and MiXCR clonotype assembly, TCRdb reanalyzed the public sequencing data and kept in-frame beta chains. Each CDR3 protein gets just one entry, which takes the most common genes and DNA from the rows behind it. Recorded for this sample are about 110,000 distinct CDR3 sequences; about 63% of them occurred a single time. The ten largest clones capture 19% of the sample. RNA was isolated from bulk, unsorted tissue, and RNA quality was assessed with a NanoDrop ND-1000 and an Agilent 2100. Normal lung samples were distant non-tumor tissue taken more than 3 cm from the tumor edge.

Sequenced material: distant non-tumor lung tissue. The receptors here all came from a man aged 60-69 years with non-small cell lung cancer.

A word on this clonotype: At one boundary the junction diverges from the germline segment, which might be a read error. This rearrangement joins TRBV11-3 to TRBJ2-7, with D possibly matching TRBD1 (5 bases). CDR1 and CDR2 (germline): SGHNT, YENEEA. The CDR3 sequence is 15 residues long. Here the CDR3 reads CASSSVGASPYEQYF. CDR3 nucleotides: TGTGCCAGTAGCTCAGTAGGGGCTTCCCCCTACGAGCAGTACTTC.

In the case of this clonotype: An end of the junction does not agree with germline; a read error may underlie this. The rearrangement joins TRBV11-3 to TRBJ2-5; D perhaps matches TRBD1 (6 bases). The CDR3 is made up of 15 amino acids. Germline V CDR1 and CDR2: SGHNT, YENEEA. The CDR3 nucleotides are TGTGCCAGCAGCTTAGACAGGGGCCTTAGGGAGATCCAGTACTTC. This encodes CASSLDRGLREIQYF. The variable domain in full, with the rest retrieved from reference TRBV11-3 and TRBJ2-5, is EAGVVQSPRYKIIEKKQPVAFWCNPISGHNTLYWYLQNLGQGPELLIRYENEEAVDDSQLPKDRFSAERLKGVDSTLKIQPAELGDSAVYLCASSLDRGLREIQYFGPGTRLLVL.

This clonotype was seen only a few times. The rearrangement uses TRBV5-1 and TRBJ2-2, with 11 positions matching TRBD1. Losses at the gene ends were 0 bases for V and 5 bases for J; bases not matched to a gene: 6. Germline values: CDR1 SGHRS, CDR2 YFSETQ. CDR3 length: 17 amino acids. The CDR3 is CASSLGGQGAGTGELFF. CDR3 DNA: TGCGCCAGCAGCTTGGGAGGACAGGGGGCTGGTACCGGGGAGCTGTTTTTT.

A note on this clonotype: The junction differs from germline at one of its ends, possibly a read error. For the CDR3, the DNA is TGCAACGTTGTCTCCGGGAAGCGTCAGCCCCAGCATTTT. It codes for CNVVSGKRQPQHF. The rearrangement links TRBV29-1 to TRBJ1-5; no definite D call. This CDR3 region has 13 residues. Germline V gene lookup returns CDR1 SQVTM and CDR2 ANQGSEA.

About this clonotype: Germline and junction disagree at one end, which may indicate a read error. The chain combines TRBV9 with TRBJ1-5, with 9 bases identical to TRBD1. From germline, CDR1 is SGDLS and CDR2 YYNGEE. CDR3 length equals 15 residues. CDR3 sequence: CASSAGQGGNQPHHF. The CDR3 DNA reads TGTGCCAGCAGCGCGGGACAGGGTGGCAATCAACCCCACCATTTT.

The V call is TRBV14, the J call TRBJ1-1; a weak D match, TRBD1 (5 bases). The germline V gene has CDR1 SGHDN and CDR2 FVKESK. The CDR3 consists of 16 residues. V was cut by 8 bases and J by 14 bases, with 33 bases left in between. Written as DNA, the CDR3 is TGTGCCAGCGAATCAACAGCCGACGGGGGGAGCATTGGAGCATTCTTT. As protein: CASESTADGGSIGAFF.

This clonotype was seen a single time. A read error is possible here, since a much larger clone lies one base away. The J gene is TRBJ1-2, the V gene TRBV20-1; D is unresolved. The CDR3 loop spans 12 amino acids. Looked up from germline, CDR1 is DFQATT and CDR2 is SNEGSKA (reference sequence). Trimming stripped 6 bases from V and 4 bases from J, with 12 bases between. The CDR3 spells CSAKEGSYGYTF. Written as DNA, the CDR3 is TGCAGTGCGAAGGAGGGTAGCTATGGCTACACCTTC.

This clonotype was detected only a few times. One base away lies a much larger clone, so this may be a sequencing read error. The chain recombines TRBV5-4 with TRBJ2-7; 8 bases are shared with TRBD2. Germline CDR1 SGHNT, CDR2 YYREEE (reference sequence). The CDR3 extends over 15 amino acids. Written as DNA, the CDR3 is TGTGTCAGCAGCTTGTCTGGGACTAGCTCCTACGAGCAGTACTTC. Encoded protein: CVSSLSGTSSYEQYF. Looking up the rest from reference TRBV5-4 and TRBJ2-7 gives the full variable domain: ETGVTQSPTHLIKTRGQQVTLRCSSQSGHNTVSWYQQALGQGPQFIFQYYREEENGRGNFPPRFSGLQFPNYSSELNVNALELDDSALYLCVSSLSGTSSYEQYFGPGTRLTVT.

The chain uses TRBV20-1 and TRBJ2-5, with TRBD1 matching over 9 bases. V shed 5 bases, J shed 5 bases, and the junction held 12 bases outside the gene matches. Germline assignment: CDR1 DFQATT and CDR2 SNEGSKA (reference sequence). This CDR3 is built from 15 residues. CDR3 DNA sequence: TGCAGTGCTGGCCCGGGACAGGGCCGAGTGGAGACCCAGTACTTC. This encodes CSAGPGQGRVETQYF.

Regarding this clonotype: An end of the junction does not agree with germline; a read error may underlie this. V usage is TRBV5-1 and J usage is TRBJ2-3; weak D call: TRBD2 (6 bases). This CDR3 spans 15 amino acids. Germline V gene sequence: CDR1 SGHRS, CDR2 YFSETQ. The CDR3, as DNA: TGCCCCAGCAGCCCGGGGGACGGCCTCACAGATACGCAGTATTTT. Translating gives CPSSPGDGLTDTQYF.

This clonotype was counted once. This CDR3 fails to terminate in the conserved phenylalanine or tryptophan, so it likely reflects a read error. This chain links TRBV7-2 with TRBJ2-1, with D perhaps TRBD1 (6 bases). V was pared by 1 base and J by 5 bases, with 15 bases between. CDR3 size: 16 residues. Per the germline V gene, CDR1 is SGHTA and CDR2 is FQGNSA. CDR3 in DNA: TGTGCCAGCAGCTTAGAGGGGACACATCTCAACAATGAGCAGTTCGTC. Its translation is CASSLEGTHLNNEQFV.

On this clonotype itself: The junction does not match germline at one end; this may be a read error. The chain couples TRBV6-1 to TRBJ1-5; the D is unclear. In germline, CDR1 is MNHNS, CDR2 SASEGT. The CDR3 is made up of 10 amino acids. CDR3 coding DNA: TGTGTCAGCAATGATCAGCCCCAGCATTTT. This codes for CVSNDQPQHF.

This chain links TRBV10-3 with TRBJ2-7; tentative D call: TRBD2 (6 bases). The CDR3 totals 14 residues. V was cut by 10 bases and J by 0 bases, with 16 bases left in between. The germline gives CDR1 ENHRY, CDR2 SYGVKD. The CDR3 reads CATWRGLSSYEQYF. The CDR3 region has the DNA TGTGCCACGTGGAGGGGCTTAAGCTCCTACGAGCAGTACTTC.

In this sample, this clonotype turned up a few times. A much larger clone sits a single nucleotide away, making a read error possible. The rearrangement uses TRBV6-5 and TRBJ2-7; a possible D gene is TRBD1 (5 bases). The CDR3 is made up of 15 amino acids. Trimming removed 10 bases from V and 1 base from J, with 20 bases in between. Germline CDR1 MNHEY, CDR2 SVGAGI. The CDR3: CANSHSGQGSYEQYF. CDR3 DNA sequence: TGTGCCAACAGCCACTCGGGTCAGGGTTCCTACGAGCAGTACTTC.

A remark on this clonotype: This may come from a read error, since a much larger clone is one base off. The chain recombines TRBV11-2 with TRBJ2-5; D may correspond to TRBD1 or TRBD2 (5 bases each). CDR3 length: 14 amino acids. CDR1 is SGHAT, CDR2 FQNNGV, per germline. The CDR3, as DNA: TGTGCCACCAGCCCCACCTGGGGGACCGAGACTCAGTACTTC. Protein: CATSPTWGTETQYF.

About this clonotype itself: Compared with germline, one end of the junction differs, possibly owing to a read error. This chain links TRBV4-2 with TRBJ1-6; 8 bases line up with TRBD1. The CDR3 runs 17 residues. The germline V gene has CDR1 LGHNA and CDR2 YNFKEQ. The chain's CDR3 is CVSSQEPLGQGGPPLHF. CDR3 sequence (DNA): TGTGTCAGCAGCCAAGAACCCCTCGGACAGGGAGGTCCACCCCTCCACTTT.

This clonotype was seen only a few times. Since a much larger clone is just one base distant, this may be a read error. The rearrangement uses TRBV12-3 or TRBV12-4 and TRBJ1-2; 8 bases map to TRBD1. The V and J ends lost 2 bases and 4 bases, in that order; junction bases with no gene match: 9. This CDR3 contains 16 residues. The CDR3 DNA is TGTGCCAGCAGTTTATTCACAGGGGGGACCATCTATGGCTACACCTTC. Translated: CASSLFTGGTIYGYTF.

Ten or more counts support this clonotype. V usage is TRBV10-3 and J usage is TRBJ2-2; possible D gene TRBD2, 5 bases. This CDR3 is 13 amino acids long. Per the germline V gene, CDR1 is ENHRY and CDR2 is SYGVKD. V shed 7 bases and J shed 1 base, with 7 bases lying between them. For the CDR3, the DNA is TGTGCCATCACTGGAGGGAACACCGGGGAGCTGTTTTTT. It is translated as CAITGGNTGELFF.

The table lists this clonotype with a count of one. The V and J genes are TRBV29-1 and TRBJ2-1; maybe TRBD1 (6 bases). The germline V gene encodes CDR1 SQVTM and CDR2 ANQGSEA. Trimming took 7 bases from V and 9 from J, leaving 28 bases between them. This CDR3 spans 16 amino acids. The CDR3 DNA follows: TGCAGCGCTAACGGGGCCATACAGGGTGGCATGCGTGAGCAGTTCTTC. Protein sequence: CSANGAIQGGMREQFF.

Note on this clonotype: This could be a read error, since a much larger clone is one nucleotide away. The rearrangement joins TRBV20-1 to TRBJ2-2; 7 bases are shared with TRBD1. J gave up 4 bases and V 6 bases, and 5 bases lay outside the gene matches. Germline CDR1 is DFQATT and CDR2 is SNEGSKA (reference sequence). The CDR3 sequence is 13 residues long. The CDR3 DNA sequence: TGCAGTGCGCTGGGACAGAGCACCGGGGAGCTGTTTTTT. It translates to CSALGQSTGELFF.

In this sample, this clonotype turned up once. One junction end disagrees with the germline gene, perhaps due to a read error. The chain joins TRBV29-1 to TRBJ1-1; D gene unclear. CDR1 and CDR2 (germline): SQVTM, ANQGSEA. The CDR3 is made up of 12 amino acids. In DNA form, the CDR3 reads TGCAGTGTTGAAACGCCGGAGGGTGGAGCTTTCTTT. Translated: CSVETPEGGAFF.

CDR3 in DNA: TGTGCCAGCAGCTTAAGAGTATCCACCGGAGCCAGGGTTAGAGGACAGCAGTTCTTC. Translation gives CASSLRVSTGARVRGQQFF. The chain is built from TRBV7-8 and TRBJ2-1; the D gene is possibly TRBD1 (5 bases). Between the trimmed V and J ends, which lost 2 bases and 11 bases, there was a span of 31 bases. The CDR3 sequence is 19 residues long. Germline V gene sequence: CDR1 SGHVS, CDR2 FQNEAQ.